The text below deals with one T cell receptor (beta chain). The data stem from a study of human T cells and chemical hapten exposure. The overall study: In the roughly 24-week study, patients were dosed weekly with diphenylcyclopropenone on the scalp throughout.

CDR1 and CDR2 from the germline V gene are LNHDA and SQIVND (reference sequence). The CDR3 sequence is 16 residues long. Germline trimming cut 4 bases from V and 3 bases from J; bases unmatched to any gene: 8. Stated time point: pre-sensitization, week 0. Treatment given: therapeutic diphenylcyclopropenone sensitization with weekly scalp DPC. One entry per CDR3 protein, called by TCRdb with MiXCR from the RACE reads. The data contain a few hundred thousand distinct CDR3 sequences, about 5% of them singletons. The TCR comes from a woman aged 18-35 years with alopecia areata. Some clones in this sample may be carry-over from other donors' samples. The material was whole blood, obtained in connection with sensitization to the hapten diphenylcyclopropenone (DPC). The chain carries TRBV19 and TRBJ1-5; TRBD1 matches at 8 bases. The DNA of the CDR3 is TGTGCCAGTAGTAGAATCCGGGACAGGACCAATCAGCCCCAGCATTTT. It is translated as CASSRIRDRTNQPQHF.